The 7 T cell receptor beta chains listed next were all sequenced from one sample in a study of cytomegalovirus exposure and HLA in healthy donors. PCR involved 60 Vbeta and 13 Jbeta primers. Profiled with immunoSEQ multiplex PCR; TCRdb holds only in-frame clones, not every one. Here the sample spans 80,000 to 95,000 clones, roughly three fifths being singletons. Input material: PBMCs. The receptors originated from a woman aged 30 to 39 in good health and CMV-seronegative.

This clone was detected only a few times. This rearrangement joins TRBV6-1 to TRBJ1-5; 7 nucleotides line up with TRBD1. The junction had 4 bases not matched to a gene; V was cut back by 8 bases and J by 3 bases. This CDR3 contains 13 residues. CDR1 is MNHNS, CDR2 SASEGT, per germline. CDR3 in amino acids: CASGDRVNQPQHF. CDR3 bases: TGTGCCAGCGGAGACAGGGTCAATCAGCCCCAGCATTTT.

The V gene is TRBV6-1, the J gene TRBJ1-3; D remains unclear. The CDR3 length is 13 residues. Between the trimmed V and J ends, which lost 2 bases and 11 bases, there was a span of 13 bases. Germline V gene data show CDR1 as MNHNS and CDR2 as SASEGT. CDR3 DNA: TGTGCCAGCAGTGAACTTAGGAGTGTGGCCATATATTTT. It encodes CASSELRSVAIYF.

The genes are TRBV10-1 and TRBJ1-2; D possibly corresponds to TRBD1 (6 bases). The V gene's germline CDR1 is WNHNN and CDR2 SYGVQD (reference sequence). The CDR3 consists of 13 residues. V was clipped by 6 bases and J by 0 bases, with 8 bases between them. The CDR3 loop reads CASRGQTNYGYTF. The CDR3 region has the DNA TGCGCCAGCAGAGGACAGACTAACTATGGCTACACCTTC.

This clone occurred once. The J gene is TRBJ2-5, the V gene TRBV7-2; no reliable D call. TRBJ2-7 explains the end of the DNA better; the J call may be wrong. The germline V gene has CDR1 SGHTA and CDR2 FQGNSA. This CDR3 spans 12 amino acids. Written as DNA, the CDR3 is TGTGCCAGCAGCTTAGCGTACTACGAGCAGTACTTC. This encodes CASSLAYYEQYF.

The chain joins TRBV30 to TRBJ2-1; the match to TRBD2 covers 10 bases. The CDR3 is 13 residues long. The junction had 1 base not matched to a gene; V was cut back by 5 bases and J by 3 bases. Looked up from germline, CDR1 is GTSNPN and CDR2 is SVGIG (reference sequence). The CDR3 is CAWEREGYNEQFF. In nucleotides, the CDR3 is TGTGCCTGGGAGCGGGAGGGCTACAATGAGCAGTTCTTC. The whole variable domain, filled in from reference TRBV30 and TRBJ2-1, reads SQTIHQWPATLVQPVGSPLSLECTVEGTSNPNLYWYRQAAGRGLQLLFYSVGIGQISSEVPQNLSASRPQDRQFILSSKKLLLSDSGFYLCAWEREGYNEQFFGPGTRLTVL.

The rearrangement links TRBV6-1 to TRBJ2-1, with 8 bases lining up with TRBD1. J was trimmed by 8 bases and V by 6 bases; bases with no gene match: 12. Germline V CDR1 and CDR2: MNHNS, SASEGT. The CDR3 has 15 amino acids. CDR3 protein: CASSGQGFSRDEQFF. The DNA for the CDR3 is TGTGCCAGCAGCGGACAGGGATTCTCGAGGGATGAGCAGTTCTTC.

This rearrangement joins TRBV19 to TRBJ2-1; 7 bases map to TRBD2. Germline CDR1 is LNHDA and CDR2 is SQIVND (reference sequence). The J segment lost 6 bases and the V segment lost 5 bases, leaving 4 bases of the junction unmatched. This CDR3 comprises 13 residues. Here the CDR3 DNA reads TGTGCCAGTAGTCGGGACTACCTCAATGAGCAGTTCTTC. Amino acids: CASSRDYLNEQFF. Full variable domain (outside the CDR3, taken from reference TRBV19 and TRBJ2-1): DGGITQSPKYLFRKEGQNVTLSCEQNLNHDAMYWYRQDPGQGLRLIYYSQIVNDFQKGDIAEGYSVSREKKESFPLTVTSAQKNPTAFYLCASSRDYLNEQFFGPGTRLTVL.